This TCR beta chain was captured by sequencing in a study of blood T cell repertoires in COVID-19. Study at large: Samples came from the United States, Italy and Spain, spanning acute and convalescent COVID-19. T cells, B-cell-depleted T cells, or PBMCs supplied cDNA or gDNA.

Study processing details: Reference gene primer amplification gave estimated nucleated cell counts. Sequencing used immunoSEQ multiplex PCR; TCRdb keeps in-frame clones, though not all of them. V and J calls and clone size are given by that table; D and trimming were obtained from the DNA. The table has tens of thousands of clones, approximately 88% seen once. V shed 2 bases and J shed 0 bases, with 9 bases lying between them. The germline CDR1 and CDR2 sequences are LGHNA and YSLEER. CDR3 size: 15 residues. This chain uses TRBV4-3 with TRBJ2-3; D gene uncertain. The source of this sequence is a man aged 25 to 40 with acute or convalescent COVID-19. Sequences were obtained from peripheral blood. Written as DNA, the CDR3 is TGCGCCAGCAGCCAACTTCCGGTGAGCACAGATACGCAGTATTTT. Translation: CASSQLPVSTDTQYF.